The rows below give T cell receptor beta chains drawn from one sample of a study of neurological immune-mediated disorders. One entry per CDR3 protein results from TCRdb running MiXCR on the 5' RACE reads. The sample includes about 50,000 distinct CDR3 sequences, over 9% seen only once; the top ten take less than 6%. Sequenced material: PBMCs. The receptors derive from a man aged 65 to 79 with HTLV-1-associated myelopathy (HAM/TSP). CDR3s leave out the opening cysteine and the closing phenylalanine or tryptophan. Fields, in order: CDR3 protein, V gene.

CDR3: ASSQAVSEQY
V: TRBV13

CDR3: ATSRTGTGANVLT
V: TRBV15

CDR3: ASSQKGSGVPYEQY
V: TRBV4-3

CDR3: ASSPPLVSSYNEQF
V: TRBV18

CDR3: ASSSESGSDEQY
V: TRBV5-1

CDR3: ASKWASGYNEQF
V: TRBV27

CDR3: ASSSSGSPRETQY
V: TRBV28

CDR3: SAGKADTQY
V: TRBV20-1

CDR3: ASSPLAGGPGGELF
V: TRBV4-3

CDR3: ASSQWGDGYT
V: TRBV14

CDR3: ASRPKAAHEQF
V: TRBV12-3/TRBV12-4

CDR3: ASSYLLATEQF
V: TRBV6-2/TRBV6-3

CDR3: ASSHGTSGRSY
V: TRBV4-3

CDR3: ASNAETGNSPLH
V: TRBV28

CDR3: ASSPGSSYNEQF
V: TRBV7-2

CDR3: SAWGRSEYSNQPQH
V: TRBV20-1

CDR3: SASTGGRLAGGRNEQF
V: TRBV20-1

CDR3: ASSFQRNSVYEQY
V: TRBV28

CDR3: ASSYATWGQGLFYEQY
V: TRBV6-2/TRBV6-3

CDR3: ASSLVGYNEQF
V: TRBV5-4

CDR3: ANSLVPTGRHQSQH
V: TRBV7-8

CDR3: ASTRQGGGETQY
V: TRBV5-1

CDR3: ASRPGYTINYGYT
V: TRBV28

CDR3: ASSVEPVGYEQY
V: TRBV9

CDR3: ASSPAGGGNEQF
V: TRBV11-3

CDR3: ASSPNSASGGETQY
V: TRBV27

CDR3: ASSPTWDRAYNEQF
V: TRBV6-5

CDR3: ASSPRLAGGQGEQF
V: TRBV4-1